Listed here are 7 T cell receptor beta chains from one sample, sequenced in a study of T cells after posttransplantation cyclophosphamide. A marrow graft followed busulfan-fludarabine conditioning, with cyclophosphamide on days +3 and +4. Generated by immunoSEQ multiplex PCR, the TCRdb table keeps only in-frame clones and is missing some. The profile shows about 2,800 clones, less than 70% of them singletons. Sequencing was performed on PBMCs, taken 30 days after allogeneic stem cell transplant with posttransplant cyclophosphamide. The receptors were gathered from a male patient aged 55 to 70 who received an allogeneic stem cell transplant from a related donor and was CMV-positive. The graft donor may have given rise to some T cells.

This clone was observed a few times. The rearrangement joins TRBV10-3 to TRBJ2-2, with a weak D call TRBD2 (5 bases). V dropped 3 bases and J dropped 3 bases, with 8 bases sitting between them. Germline CDR1 is ENHRY and CDR2 is SYGVKD. This CDR3 is built from 14 residues. CDR3 loop: CAISETRDTGELFF. The CDR3 nucleotides read TGTGCCATCAGTGAAACTAGAGACACCGGGGAGCTGTTTTTT.

This rearrangement joins TRBV4-1 to TRBJ1-1; D may be TRBD1 (5 bases). Germline-derived CDR1 and CDR2 are MGHRA and YSYEKL. Trimming shortened V by 0 bases and J by 10 bases, and 12 bases separated the two germline ends. CDR3 length equals 13 residues. CDR3 residues: CASSQDRGGGAFF. The CDR3 coding sequence is TGCGCCAGCAGCCAAGATAGGGGAGGTGGAGCTTTCTTT.

The gene calls are TRBV5-4 and TRBJ2-1; a weak D match, TRBD2 (5 bases). Germline V gene lookup returns CDR1 SGHNT and CDR2 YYREEE (reference sequence). Trimming took 2 bases from V and 10 from J, leaving 10 bases between them. The CDR3 extends over 12 amino acids. The CDR3 DNA sequence: TGTGCCAGCAGCTTTACTAGAAAGGAGCAGTTCTTC. Amino acids: CASSFTRKEQFF.

The chain uses TRBV30 and TRBJ1-2; maybe TRBD1 (6 bases). CDR1 and CDR2 (germline): GTSNPN, SVGIG (reference sequence). The CDR3 runs 12 residues. Trimming took 0 bases from V and 6 from J, leaving 8 bases between them. In DNA form, the CDR3 reads TGTGCCTGGAGTGTCAACAGGGATGGCTACACCTTC. Amino acid sequence: CAWSVNRDGYTF.

This clone is large. The rearrangement links TRBV18 to TRBJ2-5; 7 bases fit TRBD1. After removal of 0 bases from V and 5 bases from J, the junction contained 12 bases not matched to a gene. The CDR3 runs 17 residues. The V gene's germline CDR1 is KGHSH and CDR2 LQKENI. CDR3 sequence (DNA): TGTGCCAGCTCACCACCGCCTTCTACAGGGGATGCGGAGACCCAGTACTTC. Protein product: CASSPPPSTGDAETQYF.

The V and J genes are TRBV5-1 and TRBJ1-2, with 7 bases identical to TRBD1. Germline V gene sequence: CDR1 SGHRS, CDR2 YFSETQ. The V and J ends lost 3 bases and 4 bases, in that order; junction bases with no gene match: 12. The CDR3 covers 16 residues. CDR3: CASSSALGQAGYGYTF. In DNA, the CDR3 is TGCGCCAGCAGCTCGGCACTCGGACAGGCAGGCTATGGCTACACCTTC.

The gene calls are TRBV4-1 and TRBJ2-2; TRBD1 agrees at 9 bases. V lost 2 bases and J lost 5; bases outside the gene matches: 12. Per the germline V gene, CDR1 is MGHRA and CDR2 is YSYEKL. CDR3 size: 18 residues. CDR3 amino acids: CASSQWKGDRAKTGELFF. CDR3 in DNA: TGCGCCAGCAGCCAATGGAAGGGGGACAGGGCAAAAACCGGGGAGCTGTTTTTT.